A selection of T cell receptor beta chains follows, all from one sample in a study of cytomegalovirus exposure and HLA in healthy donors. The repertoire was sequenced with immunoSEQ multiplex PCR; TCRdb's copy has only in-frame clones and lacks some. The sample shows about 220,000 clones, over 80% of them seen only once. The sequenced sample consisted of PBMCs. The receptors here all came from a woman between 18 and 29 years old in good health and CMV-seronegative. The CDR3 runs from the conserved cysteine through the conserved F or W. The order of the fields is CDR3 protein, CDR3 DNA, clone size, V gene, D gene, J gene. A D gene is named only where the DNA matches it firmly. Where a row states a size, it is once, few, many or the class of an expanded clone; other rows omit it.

CASSVRFEVGEQYF | TGTGCCAGCAGCGTGCGCTTTGAGGTGGGCGAGCAGTACTTC | NA | TRBV9 | NA | TRBJ2-7
CASSPLPHGTSSYEQYF | TGTGCCAGCAGCCCGCTCCCCCACGGGACTAGTAGCTACGAGCAGTACTTC | NA | TRBV27 | TRBD2 | TRBJ2-7
CASSQDLGDRGGYTF | TGTGCCAGCAGCCAAGATCTGGGGGACAGGGGAGGCTACACCTTC | NA | TRBV14 | TRBD1 | TRBJ1-2
CASRRNRDQPQHF | TGTGCCAGCAGACGCAACAGGGATCAGCCCCAGCATTTT | NA | TRBV6-5 | NA | TRBJ1-5
CAISAASSYEQYF | TGTGCCATCAGCGCCGCCAGCTCCTACGAGCAGTACTTC | NA | TRBV10-3 | NA | TRBJ2-7
CASSFLGGQGDGYTF | TGTGCCAGCAGTTTCTTAGGGGGCCAGGGGGACGGCTACACCTTC | NA | TRBV27 | TRBD1 | TRBJ1-2
CASSLRGTGKGYSPLHF | TGCGCCAGCAGCTTGCGAGGGACAGGGAAGGGGTATTCACCCCTCCACTTT | few | TRBV5-1 | TRBD1 | TRBJ1-6
CASSLVVGEYEQFF | TGTGCCAGCAGCTTAGTGGTGGGAGAATATGAGCAGTTCTTC | NA | TRBV28 | NA | TRBJ2-1
CAWIPRQVKNTEAFF | TGTGCCTGGATCCCCAGGCAAGTGAAGAACACTGAAGCTTTCTTT | NA | TRBV30 | NA | TRBJ1-1
CASSELGASSVYTF | TGTGCCAGCAGTGAATTAGGCGCGTCTAGCGTCTACACCTTC | NA | TRBV6-1 | NA | TRBJ1-2
CASSRSPGFSYNSPLHF | TGTGCCAGTAGTCGGAGTCCAGGGTTTTCCTATAATTCACCCCTCCACTTT | NA | TRBV19 | NA | TRBJ1-6
CASSLYRGNYEQYF | TGTGCCAGCAGCTTGTACCGGGGGAACTACGAGCAGTACTTC | NA | TRBV6-1 | NA | TRBJ2-7
CASGESGANVLTF | TGTGCCAGCGGAGAGTCTGGGGCCAACGTCCTGACTTTC | NA | TRBV6-1 | NA | TRBJ2-6
CASSIGTASYEQYF | TGCGCCAGCAGCATCGGGACAGCCTCCTACGAGCAGTACTTC | NA | TRBV5-1 | TRBD1 | TRBJ2-7
CASSDWTSGNTDTQYF | TGTGCCAGTAGTGATTGGACTAGCGGAAACACAGATACGCAGTATTTT | NA | TRBV19 | TRBD2 | TRBJ2-3
CASSLRAGGSDEQFF | TGCGCCAGCAGCTTGAGGGCGGGAGGGTCCGATGAGCAGTTCTTC | NA | TRBV5-1 | TRBD2 | TRBJ2-1
CAWSRTSGVGEQYF | TGTGCCTGGAGCAGGACTAGCGGAGTGGGGGAGCAGTACTTC | NA | TRBV30 | TRBD2 | TRBJ2-7
CASSLQLNTEAFF | TGCGCCAGCAGCTTACAGTTGAACACTGAAGCTTTCTTT | NA | TRBV5-1 | NA | TRBJ1-1
CASSPTADITGNTIYF | TGTGCCAGCTCACCGACAGCCGATATTACTGGAAACACCATATATTTT | NA | TRBV18 | NA | TRBJ1-3
CASSRTSGGYNEQFF | TGTGCCAGCAGCCGTACTAGCGGGGGCTACAATGAGCAGTTCTTC | NA | TRBV27 | TRBD2 | TRBJ2-1
CASRGTGHTEAFF | TGCGCCAGCAGAGGGACAGGCCACACTGAAGCTTTCTTT | NA | TRBV5-1 | TRBD1 | TRBJ1-1
CASSLVAGRAYEQYF | TGTGCCAGCAGCTTAGTAGCAGGGAGGGCCTACGAGCAGTACTTC | NA | TRBV11-2 | TRBD2 | TRBJ2-7
CASRTGTTNEKLFF | TGTGCCAGCAGAACCGGGACAACTAATGAAAAACTGTTTTTT | NA | TRBV6-5 | NA | TRBJ1-4
CATTEPGGPGDTQYF | TGTGCCACCACCGAACCTGGAGGGCCAGGGGATACGCAGTATTTT | NA | TRBV10-3 | NA | TRBJ2-3
CASSTNTGGNQPQHF | TGTGCCAGTAGTACTAACACAGGGGGCAACCAGCCCCAGCATTTT | NA | TRBV19 | TRBD1 | TRBJ1-5
CAWRIQGWDTEAFF | TGTGCCTGGAGGATACAGGGTTGGGACACTGAAGCTTTCTTT | NA | TRBV30 | NA | TRBJ1-1
CASSRWLAGTTDTQYF | TGTGCCAGCAGCCGCTGGCTAGCGGGCACCACAGATACGCAGTATTTT | NA | TRBV9 | TRBD2 | TRBJ2-3
CASSYHHRNTGELFF | TGTGCCAGCAGTTACCATCACAGGAACACCGGGGAGCTGTTTTTT | NA | TRBV6-5 | NA | TRBJ2-2
CASSLSAGGGGEQFF | TGCGCCAGCAGCTTGTCTGCGGGAGGGGGCGGTGAGCAGTTCTTC | NA | TRBV5-1 | TRBD2 | TRBJ2-1
CASSPSGGSTDTQYF | TGTGCCAGCAGCCCTAGCGGAGGGAGCACAGATACGCAGTATTTT | NA | TRBV13 | TRBD2 | TRBJ2-3
CASSPRQGMENIQYF | TGTGCCAGCAGCCCCCGACAGGGGATGGAAAACATTCAGTACTTC | NA | TRBV5-4 | TRBD1 | TRBJ2-4
CASSDRDYRAPLHF | TGTGCCAGCAGCGATAGGGACTACAGAGCACCCCTCCACTTT | many | TRBV14 | NA | TRBJ1-6
CASRRTGSNQPQHF | TGTGCCAGCAGACGAACGGGAAGCAATCAGCCCCAGCATTTT | NA | TRBV6-1 | NA | TRBJ1-5
CASERGRLAGYEQYF | TGTGCCAGCGAACGGGGGAGGCTAGCGGGTTACGAGCAGTACTTC | NA | TRBV5-6 | TRBD2 | TRBJ2-7
CASSLPTGGYGYTF | TGTGCCAGCAGCTTGCCGACAGGGGGCTATGGCTACACCTTC | NA | TRBV5-6 | TRBD1 | TRBJ1-2
CASSDGQRYTIYF | TGTGCCAGCAGTGATGGACAACGATACACCATATATTTT | few | TRBV25-1 | NA | TRBJ1-3
CASSFGISYEQYF | TGTGCCAGCAGCTTCGGGATCTCCTACGAGCAGTACTTC | NA | TRBV7-2 | NA | TRBJ2-7
CASSLATGEAFF | TGCGCCAGCAGCTTGGCCACGGGTGAAGCTTTCTTT | NA | TRBV5-1 | NA | TRBJ1-1
CASSFIDSLYGYTF | TGTGCCAGCAGCTTCATTGACAGCCTCTATGGCTACACCTTC | NA | TRBV5-6 | NA | TRBJ1-2
CASSLTGGNQPQHF | TGTGCCAGCAGCTTGACAGGGGGTAATCAGCCCCAGCATTTT | few | TRBV7-3 | TRBD1 | TRBJ1-5
CASSPGTGNTIYF | TGCGCCAGCAGCCCAGGGACTGGAAACACCATATATTTT | NA | TRBV5-1 | NA | TRBJ1-3
CASSVGQFEAFF | TGCGCCAGCAGTGTGGGACAGTTTGAAGCTTTCTTT | few | TRBV10-1 | TRBD1 | TRBJ1-1
CASSRQGNYNEQFF | TGTGCCAGCAGCCGGCAGGGGAACTACAATGAGCAGTTCTTC | NA | TRBV6-1 | NA | TRBJ2-1
CASSSTSGTPYNEQFF | TGTGCCAGCAGCTCGACTAGCGGGACCCCCTACAATGAGCAGTTCTTC | NA | TRBV7-6 | TRBD2 | TRBJ2-1
CASSVTPSWPPCNYGYTF | TGTGCCAGCAGCGTAACCCCCTCGTGGCCGCCCTGTAACTATGGCTACACCTTC | NA | TRBV7-6 | NA | TRBJ1-2
CAWSVSGTGSYEQYF | TGTGCCTGGAGTGTGTCCGGGACAGGTTCCTACGAGCAGTACTTC | NA | TRBV30 | TRBD1 | TRBJ2-7